This T cell receptor (beta chain) was found in a study of regulatory T cells in long-lasting Graves disease. Construction of TCR beta libraries relied on iRepertoire HTBI primers and on Arm-PCR targeting CDR3 regions. TCRdb processed the multiplex PCR reads anew with MiXCR; each CDR3 protein has one entry. The table includes approximately 460,000 distinct CDR3 sequences, over 15% detected once. This clonotype was seen repeatedly, ten times or more. Time point defined: newly diagnosed GD, antithyroid drugs for less than 3 months. Extracted PBMC RNA gave rise to the TCR library. This CDR3 has 13 amino acids. Trimming stripped 1 base from V and 8 bases from J, with 14 bases between. CDR1 is DFQATT, CDR2 SNEGSKA, per germline (reference sequence). The data were also submitted as part of a second study, on T cells in Graves' hyperthyroidism and ophthalmopathy. As reported in that work: The primer set for the first-round RT-PCR of the TCR CDR3 was HTBI.

The sequence was obtained from a woman younger than 45 with Graves disease. This sample comprised peripheral blood mononuclear cells (PBMCs), obtained at new diagnosis, from a patient treated with antithyroid drugs. The rearrangement uses TRBV20-1 and TRBJ1-2, with no clear D. CDR3 sequence: CSARATDVGGYTF. Written as DNA, the CDR3 is TGCAGTGCTAGAGCTACCGACGTTGGAGGCTACACCTTC.